This is a list of T cell receptor beta chains from one sample in a study of CD8+ T cells in alopecia areata. Sequencing was performed with immunoSEQ multiplex PCR; in TCRdb, only in-frame clones are kept and a portion is missing. The table has 90,000 to 120,000 clones, approximately 61% seen once. Input material: NKG2D-low CD8+ T cells sorted from blood. Receptor source: a human donor with alopecia areata. Each CDR3 is given with its conserved first and last residue. Fields, in order: D gene, J gene, V gene, clone size, CDR3 DNA, CDR3 protein. A D gene is named only where the DNA matches it firmly. A clone size is listed for some rows: how often the clone was seen (once, few, many), or a class if it is expanded.

D: -; J: TRBJ2-1; V: TRBV5-1; size: -; DNA: TGCGCCAGCAGCTTTTGGGACAATGAGCAGTTCTTC; CDR3: CASSFWDNEQFF
D: -; J: TRBJ1-1; V: TRBV7-9; size: few; DNA: TGTGCCAGCAGCGCCCCCCGTGAGGCCGCGGGAACTGAAGCTTTCTTT; CDR3: CASSAPREAAGTEAFF
D: -; J: TRBJ1-3; V: TRBV29-1; size: -; DNA: TGCAGCGTTGTAGGGGAAATGAACACCATATATTTT; CDR3: CSVVGEMNTIYF
D: -; J: TRBJ1-1; V: TRBV11-2; size: -; DNA: TGTGCCAGCAGCACTAGACAGGTACATACTGAAGCTTTCTTT; CDR3: CASSTRQVHTEAFF
D: TRBD2; J: TRBJ2-7; V: TRBV29-1; size: -; DNA: TGCAGCGTTGACGCAGGGACTAGCGGGAGGTACGAGCAGTACTTC; CDR3: CSVDAGTSGRYEQYF
D: -; J: TRBJ2-7; V: TRBV27; size: -; DNA: TGTGCCAGCAGTTTGGCGGCCACCTCCTACGAGCAGTACTTC; CDR3: CASSLAATSYEQYF
D: -; J: TRBJ2-1; V: TRBV27; size: -; DNA: TGTGCCAGCAGTTTAGGGGGGAGACGGAATGAGCAGTTCTTC; CDR3: CASSLGGRRNEQFF
D: -; J: TRBJ2-7; V: TRBV9; size: -; DNA: TGTGCCAGCAGCGTCGGATTCGAGCAGTACTTC; CDR3: CASSVGFEQYF
D: -; J: TRBJ2-1; V: TRBV5-1; size: -; DNA: TGCGCCAGCAGCTTGTCCGCTGCGGGCAATGAGCAGTTCTTC; CDR3: CASSLSAAGNEQFF
D: TRBD1; J: TRBJ2-7; V: TRBV6-5; size: many; DNA: TGTGCCAGCAGTCCGGGACAGGGCTCCTACGAGCAGTACTTC; CDR3: CASSPGQGSYEQYF
D: TRBD2; J: TRBJ2-7; V: TRBV5-5; size: -; DNA: TGTGCCAGCAGCTCATGGGGAGGGGACGAGCAGTACTTC; CDR3: CASSSWGGDEQYF
D: -; J: TRBJ2-6; V: TRBV10-3; size: -; DNA: TGTGCCATCAGTGAGTCTGAAACGGACAAAGGGAGTGGGGCCAACGTCCTGACTTTC; CDR3: CAISESETDKGSGANVLTF
D: TRBD2; J: TRBJ2-7; V: TRBV5-1; size: -; DNA: TGCGCCAGCAGCTTGAGAGCGGGAGGGGACTACGAGCAGTACTTC; CDR3: CASSLRAGGDYEQYF
D: -; J: TRBJ1-2; V: TRBV9; size: -; DNA: TGTGCCAGCAGCGTAGCCGAAGGCAAGACAGCTCTAAACTATGGCTACACCTTC; CDR3: CASSVAEGKTALNYGYTF
D: TRBD2; J: TRBJ2-1; V: TRBV7-6; size: -; DNA: TGTGCCAGCAGCTTAGTTAGCGGGAGGGGAAATGAGCAGTTCTTC; CDR3: CASSLVSGRGNEQFF
D: -; J: TRBJ2-7; V: TRBV5-1; size: once; DNA: TGCGCCAGCAGCTTGGTACCCGCGGACGAGCAGTACTTC; CDR3: CASSLVPADEQYF
D: -; J: TRBJ1-2; V: TRBV29-1; size: few; DNA: TGCAGCGTTGAGTTCAGGGAAGATGGCTACACCTTC; CDR3: CSVEFREDGYTF
D: -; J: TRBJ2-7; V: TRBV4-1; size: -; DNA: TGCGCCAGCAGCCAGGAAATAACCGGGACCTACGAGCAGTACTTC; CDR3: CASSQEITGTYEQYF
D: -; J: TRBJ2-2; V: TRBV9; size: -; DNA: TGTGCCAGCAGTTTAGCGCCCGCGGGGACCGGGGAGCTGTTTTTT; CDR3: CASSLAPAGTGELFF
D: -; J: TRBJ2-5; V: TRBV14; size: -; DNA: TGTGCCAGCAGCCAGTCCCAGACCCAGTACTTC; CDR3: CASSQSQTQYF
D: -; J: TRBJ1-1; V: TRBV14; size: -; DNA: TGTGCCAGCAGCCGCAGGGGCTTTCTGAACACTGAAGCTTTCTTT; CDR3: CASSRRGFLNTEAFF
D: -; J: TRBJ2-1; V: TRBV5-1; size: -; DNA: TGCGCCAGCAGCTTTACGGATGAGCAGTTCTTC; CDR3: CASSFTDEQFF
D: -; J: TRBJ2-1; V: TRBV27; size: few; DNA: TGTGCCAGCAGTTTATCAGTCTATGCTGAGCAGTTCTTC; CDR3: CASSLSVYAEQFF
D: -; J: TRBJ1-5; V: TRBV18; size: -; DNA: TGTGCCAGCTCACCGAGACCAACCATCAGCAATCAGCCCCAGCATTTT; CDR3: CASSPRPTISNQPQHF
D: TRBD2; J: TRBJ2-7; V: TRBV5-6; size: -; DNA: TGTGCCAGCAGCCCGGGACTAGCGGTCTACGAGCAGTACTTC; CDR3: CASSPGLAVYEQYF
D: -; J: TRBJ1-2; V: TRBV7-9; size: few; DNA: TGTGCCAGCAGCGCGGGCAGGGGAGGGAACTATGGCTACACCTTC; CDR3: CASSAGRGGNYGYTF
D: -; J: TRBJ1-1; V: TRBV5-4; size: -; DNA: TGTGCCAGCAGCTTGGGGACCGGGTCCACTAACACTGAAGCTTTCTTT; CDR3: CASSLGTGSTNTEAFF
D: -; J: TRBJ1-1; V: TRBV5-4; size: -; DNA: TGTGCCAGCAGCTCGGCCAGCCTTGAAGCTTTCTTT; CDR3: CASSSASLEAFF
D: -; J: TRBJ2-6; V: TRBV2; size: -; DNA: TGTGCCAGCAGCGATATGTCTGGGGCCAACGTCCTGACTTTC; CDR3: CASSDMSGANVLTF
D: TRBD2; J: TRBJ2-7; V: TRBV4-1; size: -; DNA: TGCGCCAGCAGCCAAGGGACTAGCGGCACCTACGAGCAGTACTTC; CDR3: CASSQGTSGTYEQYF
D: -; J: TRBJ2-7; V: TRBV15; size: -; DNA: TGTGCCACCAGCAGAAGCGGAAGCTCCTACGAGCAGTACTTC; CDR3: CATSRSGSSYEQYF
D: TRBD2; J: TRBJ2-7; V: TRBV6-1; size: few; DNA: TGTGCCAGCAGTTTACTAGCGGGAGATTCCCACGAGCAGTACTTC; CDR3: CASSLLAGDSHEQYF
D: -; J: TRBJ1-2; V: TRBV4-1; size: -; DNA: TGCGCCAGCAGCTACGCAGATTCCTATGGCTACACCTTC; CDR3: CASSYADSYGYTF
D: -; J: TRBJ1-4; V: TRBV7-2; size: -; DNA: TGTGCCAGCAGCCGGATCGGCACCGGTGAAAAACTGTTTTTT; CDR3: CASSRIGTGEKLFF
D: -; J: TRBJ2-3; V: TRBV30; size: -; DNA: TGTGCCTGGAGTGTCACAGATACGCAGTATTTT; CDR3: CAWSVTDTQYF
D: -; J: TRBJ2-7; V: TRBV5-1; size: once; DNA: TGCGCCAGCAGCTACCGGGATTCGGGCGGCGAGCAGTACTTC; CDR3: CASSYRDSGGEQYF
D: -; J: TRBJ2-7; V: TRBV7-8; size: -; DNA: TGTGCCAGCAGCTCATCGACTAGGTCGTACGAGCAGTACTTC; CDR3: CASSSSTRSYEQYF
D: TRBD1; J: TRBJ1-1; V: TRBV10-3; size: few; DNA: TGTGCCATCAGTGAGTCGAACCCGAGACAGGGGACCAGGGGGATCACTGAAGCTTTCTTT; CDR3: CAISESNPRQGTRGITEAFF
D: -; J: TRBJ1-2; V: TRBV28; size: -; DNA: TGTGCCAGCAGTACAGATGCCTCCTATGGCTACACCTTC; CDR3: CASSTDASYGYTF
D: TRBD1; J: TRBJ1-5; V: TRBV5-1; size: -; DNA: TGCGCCAGCAGCTTGGGGACAGGGGGCAATCAGCCCCAGCATTTT; CDR3: CASSLGTGGNQPQHF
D: TRBD1; J: TRBJ1-1; V: TRBV25-1; size: -; DNA: TGTGCCAGCAGTGAGAGCAGGGGGTGGTTTACTGAAGCTTTCTTT; CDR3: CASSESRGWFTEAFF
D: TRBD2; J: TRBJ2-1; V: TRBV28; size: few; DNA: TGTGCCAGTAGCGGGAGTGGGAATGAGCAGTTCTTC; CDR3: CASSGSGNEQFF
D: -; J: TRBJ2-5; V: TRBV15; size: -; DNA: TGTGCCACCAGCAGAGATCGTGGGTTGGAGGGAGAGACCCAGTACTTC; CDR3: CATSRDRGLEGETQYF
D: -; J: TRBJ2-5; V: TRBV10-3; size: -; DNA: TGTGCCATCAGTGATGACAGCAAAGAGACCCAGTACTTC; CDR3: CAISDDSKETQYF
D: TRBD1; J: TRBJ2-7; V: TRBV7-9; size: -; DNA: TGTGCCAGCAGCCCACGGGACAGTTTGTACGAGCAGTACTTC; CDR3: CASSPRDSLYEQYF
D: TRBD2; J: TRBJ2-1; V: TRBV5-1; size: -; DNA: TGCGCCAGCAGCACAGGACTAGCCGATGAGCAGTTCTTC; CDR3: CASSTGLADEQFF
D: TRBD1; J: TRBJ1-1; V: TRBV15; size: -; DNA: TGTGCCACCAGCAGGGACAGGAGCTACCCGGAAGCTTTCTTT; CDR3: CATSRDRSYPEAFF
D: TRBD1; J: TRBJ1-1; V: TRBV28; size: few; DNA: TGTGCCAGCAGTTCGGACAGGGGGAAGGATGGTGAAGCTTTCTTT; CDR3: CASSSDRGKDGEAFF
D: -; J: TRBJ2-7; V: TRBV28; size: once; DNA: TGTGCCAGCAGTTTGCTAGCTCAACCCTCCTACGAGCAGTACTTC; CDR3: CASSLLAQPSYEQYF
D: TRBD1; J: TRBJ2-7; V: TRBV29-1; size: -; DNA: TGCAGCGTAGACGGGCTGGGACAGCCACCATCCTACGAGCAGTACTTC; CDR3: CSVDGLGQPPSYEQYF
D: -; J: TRBJ2-1; V: TRBV6-1; size: -; DNA: TGTGCCAGCAGTGATGGAGGGCGGCGTGAGCAGTTCTTC; CDR3: CASSDGGRREQFF
D: -; J: TRBJ2-5; V: TRBV4-1; size: -; DNA: TGCGCCAGCAGCCAAGATCGATCAGACCAAGAGACCCAGTACTTC; CDR3: CASSQDRSDQETQYF
D: -; J: TRBJ1-1; V: TRBV2; size: -; DNA: TGTGCCAGCAAAGGGGGTGTGAACACTGAAGCTTTCTTT; CDR3: CASKGGVNTEAFF
D: -; J: TRBJ1-3; V: TRBV11-2; size: few; DNA: TGTGCCAGCAGCTTAGGTCCTCACTCTGGAAACACCATATATTTT; CDR3: CASSLGPHSGNTIYF
D: TRBD1; J: TRBJ2-7; V: TRBV5-6; size: -; DNA: TGTGCCAGCAGCCTGGGACAGGGGGGAGCCACCTACGAGCAGTACTTC; CDR3: CASSLGQGGATYEQYF
D: -; J: TRBJ2-5; V: TRBV7-3; size: few; DNA: TGTGCCAGCAGCTTCGGGGGTCCCCAAGAGACCCAGTACTTC; CDR3: CASSFGGPQETQYF
D: TRBD2; J: TRBJ2-1; V: TRBV7-9; size: -; DNA: TGTGCCAGCAGCTTCCCAAGAGCGGGAGGGCCTAACTACAATGAGCAGTTCTTC; CDR3: CASSFPRAGGPNYNEQFF